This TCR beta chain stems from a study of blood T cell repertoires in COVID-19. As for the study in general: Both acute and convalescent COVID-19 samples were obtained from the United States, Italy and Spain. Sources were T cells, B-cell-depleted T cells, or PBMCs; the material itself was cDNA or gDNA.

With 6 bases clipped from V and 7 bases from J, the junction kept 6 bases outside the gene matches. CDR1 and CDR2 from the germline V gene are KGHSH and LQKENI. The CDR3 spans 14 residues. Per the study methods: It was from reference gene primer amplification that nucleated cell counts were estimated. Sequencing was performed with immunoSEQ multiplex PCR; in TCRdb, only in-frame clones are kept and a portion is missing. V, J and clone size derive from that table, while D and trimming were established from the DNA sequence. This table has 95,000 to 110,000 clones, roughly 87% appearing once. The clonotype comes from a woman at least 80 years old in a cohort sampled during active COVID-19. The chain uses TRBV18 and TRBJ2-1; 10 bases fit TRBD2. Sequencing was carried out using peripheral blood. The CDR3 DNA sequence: TGTGCCAGCTCCCCGGCTAGCGGGGGAAATGAGCAGTTCTTC. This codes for CASSPASGGNEQFF.